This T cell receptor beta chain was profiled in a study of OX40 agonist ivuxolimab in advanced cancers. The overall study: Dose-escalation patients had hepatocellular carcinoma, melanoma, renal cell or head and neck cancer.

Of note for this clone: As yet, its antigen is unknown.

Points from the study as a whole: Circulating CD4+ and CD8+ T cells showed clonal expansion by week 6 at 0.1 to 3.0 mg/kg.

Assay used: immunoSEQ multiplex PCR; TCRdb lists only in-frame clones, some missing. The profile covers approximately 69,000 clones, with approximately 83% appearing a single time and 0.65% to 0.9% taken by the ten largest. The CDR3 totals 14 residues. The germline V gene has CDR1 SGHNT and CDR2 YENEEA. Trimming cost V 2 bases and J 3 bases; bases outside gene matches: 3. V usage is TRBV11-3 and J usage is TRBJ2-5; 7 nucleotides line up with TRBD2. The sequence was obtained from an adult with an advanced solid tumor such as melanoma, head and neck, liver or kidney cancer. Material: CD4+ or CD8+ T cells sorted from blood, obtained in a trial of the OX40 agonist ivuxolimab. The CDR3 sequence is CASSLWGGEETQYF. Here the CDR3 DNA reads TGTGCCAGCAGCTTATGGGGGGGTGAAGAGACCCAGTACTTC.